These 10 T cell receptor beta chains came from one sample sequenced in a study of tumor and adjacent non-tumor tissue in lung cancer. TCRbeta libraries were built with three rounds of nested PCR, modified from ARM-PCR. TCRdb reprocessed the multiplex PCR reads with MiXCR, giving one entry per CDR3 protein. The sample lists almost 75,000 distinct CDR3 sequences; 65% to 75% were seen once. This sample's RNA came from whole unsorted tissue. This non-tumor lung sample came from over 3 cm beyond the tumor edge. The material sequenced was distant non-tumor lung tissue. The receptors originated from a woman between 50 and 59 years old with non-small cell lung cancer.

Turning to this clonotype: This sequence may be a read error, since a much larger clone differs from it by one base. The V call is TRBV29-1, the J call TRBJ2-2; 8 positions match TRBD2. Per germline, CDR1 SQVTM and CDR2 ANQGSEA. The CDR3 totals 14 residues. The CDR3 is CSARTSLNTGDLFF. CDR3 nucleotide sequence: TGCAGCGCCCGGACTAGCTTGAACACCGGGGACCTGTTTTTT.

As regards this clonotype: The CDR3 does not end in the conserved phenylalanine or tryptophan, so this is likely a read error. The chain couples TRBV4-1 to TRBJ1-1; D gene unclear. Germline CDR1 is MGHRA and CDR2 is YSYEKL. V was cut by 3 bases and J by 4 bases, with 18 bases left in between. CDR3 length equals 16 residues. The CDR3 here is CASSHDLYGVCTEAFI. In DNA, the CDR3 is TGCGCCAGCAGCCATGATCTCTACGGGGTCTGCACTGAAGCTTTCATT.

A remark on this clonotype: The junction differs from germline at one of its ends, possibly a read error. The chain couples TRBV20-1 to TRBJ2-1, with D unresolved. Germline V lookup: CDR1 DFQATT, CDR2 SNEGSKA (reference sequence). The CDR3 sequence is 13 residues long. The CDR3 coding sequence is TGCAGTGCTAAGGTGGTTTCCTACAATGAGCAATTCTTC. Translating it yields CSAKVVSYNEQFF.

This clonotype was seen repeatedly, ten times or more. The chain uses TRBV29-1 and TRBJ2-1; the D gene could be TRBD1 or TRBD2 (5 bases each). The CDR3 has 11 residues. V lost 4 bases and J lost 7, with 8 bases in between. The V gene's germline CDR1 is SQVTM and CDR2 ANQGSEA. CDR3 in DNA: TGCAGCGTTGGAGGGGTGAATGAGCAGTTCTTC. It translates to CSVGGVNEQFF.

Details on this clonotype: A single base separates this from a much larger clone, so it may be a read error. V is TRBV10-3 and J is TRBJ2-7, with TRBD1 matching 8 bases. Germline trimming cut 2 bases from V and 4 bases from J; bases unmatched to any gene: 7. The germline V gene encodes CDR1 ENHRY and CDR2 SYGVKD. The CDR3 is made up of 15 amino acids. This CDR3 is CAISEGRGHLYEQYF. The CDR3 DNA follows: TGTGCCATCAGTGAGGGCAGGGGGCACCTGTACGAGCAGTACTTC.

This chain joins TRBV6-6 and TRBJ2-6; D unresolved. This CDR3 contains 17 residues. Germline V lookup: CDR1 MNHNY, CDR2 SVGAGI (reference sequence). The ends were cut back, 7 bases at V and 0 bases at J, with 16 bases in the middle. CDR3 DNA sequence: TGTGCCAGCACCCCGGAACAGCCATTCTCTGGGGCCAACGTCCTGACTTTC. Encoded protein: CASTPEQPFSGANVLTF.

J is TRBJ1-1 and V is TRBV6-6; D unclear. In germline, CDR1 is MNHNY, CDR2 SVGAGI (reference sequence). Trimming shortened V by 10 bases and J by 5 bases, and 17 bases separated the two germline ends. The CDR3 is 13 residues long. The CDR3 DNA reads TGTGCCATCATTTTGGCAGATACTACTGAAGCTTTCTTT. Residues: CAIILADTTEAFF.

Concerning this clonotype itself: Possible read error: a much larger clone is one base away. The V call is TRBV5-4, the J call TRBJ2-1, with TRBD2 as a possible D gene (6 bases). CDR3 size: 16 residues. The germline CDR1 and CDR2 sequences are SGHNT and YYREEE (reference sequence). The V end was cut by 0 bases, the J end by 8 bases, with 18 bases between. Written as DNA, the CDR3 is TGTGCCAGCAGCTTGGATATGACTAACGGGAGCGATGAGCAGTTCTTC. Its translation: CASSLDMTNGSDEQFF.

This clonotype was counted at least ten times. The rearrangement uses TRBV5-4 and TRBJ2-2, with TRBD2 matching over 9 bases. The ends lost 1 base at V and 5 bases at J; junction bases unmatched: 0. The germline V gene encodes CDR1 SGHNT and CDR2 YYREEE (reference sequence). The CDR3 contains 14 residues. The CDR3 DNA reads as TGTGCCAGCAGCTTGACTAGCGGGACCGGGGAGCTGTTTTTT. This sequence encodes CASSLTSGTGELFF.

As for this clonotype: One end of the junction is discordant with germline, which a read error may explain. This chain uses TRBV11-2 with TRBJ2-7; D is possibly TRBD2 (5 bases). This CDR3 is built from 15 residues. Germline V CDR1 and CDR2: SGHAT, FQNNGV. CDR3 sequence: CAISSGTDRTYEQYF. The CDR3 region has the DNA TGTGCCATCAGCTCGGGAACAGACCGGACCTACGAGCAGTACTTC.